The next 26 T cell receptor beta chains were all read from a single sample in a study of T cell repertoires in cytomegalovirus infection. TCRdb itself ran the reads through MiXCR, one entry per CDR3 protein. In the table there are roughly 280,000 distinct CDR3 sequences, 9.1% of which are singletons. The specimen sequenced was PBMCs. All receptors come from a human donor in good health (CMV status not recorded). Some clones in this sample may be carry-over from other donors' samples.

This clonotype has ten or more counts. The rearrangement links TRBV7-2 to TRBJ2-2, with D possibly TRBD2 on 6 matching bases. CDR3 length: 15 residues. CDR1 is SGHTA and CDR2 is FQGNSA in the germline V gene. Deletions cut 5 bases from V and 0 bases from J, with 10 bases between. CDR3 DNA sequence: TGTGCCAGCAGCACCCGGGAGACGAACACCGGGGAGCTGTTTTTT. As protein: CASSTRETNTGELFF. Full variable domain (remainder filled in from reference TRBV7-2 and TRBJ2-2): GAGVSQSPSNKVTEKGKDVELRCDPISGHTALYWYRQSLGQGLEFLIYFQGNSAPDKSGLPSDRFSAERTGGSVSTLTIQRTQQEDSAVYLCASSTRETNTGELFFGEGSRLTVL.

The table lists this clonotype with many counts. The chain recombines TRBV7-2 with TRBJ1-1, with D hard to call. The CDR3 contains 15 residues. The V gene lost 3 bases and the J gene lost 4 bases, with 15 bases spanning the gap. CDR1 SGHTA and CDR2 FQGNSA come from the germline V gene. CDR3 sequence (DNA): TGTGCCAGCAGCTTTTTGGGAGGGTACGGCACTGAAGCTTTCTTT. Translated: CASSFLGGYGTEAFF.

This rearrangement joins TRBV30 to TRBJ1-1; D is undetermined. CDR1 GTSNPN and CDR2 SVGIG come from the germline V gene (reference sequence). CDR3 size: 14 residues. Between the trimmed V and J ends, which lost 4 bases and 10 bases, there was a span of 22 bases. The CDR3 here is CAWKDRGASVRAFF. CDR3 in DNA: TGTGCCTGGAAGGATAGAGGCGCGAGCGTTCGAGCTTTCTTT.

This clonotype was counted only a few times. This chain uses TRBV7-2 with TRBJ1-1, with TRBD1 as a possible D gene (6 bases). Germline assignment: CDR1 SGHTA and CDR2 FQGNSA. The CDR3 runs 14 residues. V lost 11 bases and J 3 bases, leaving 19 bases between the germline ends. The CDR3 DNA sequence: TGTGCCTCCCTCCCGCCGGGGGCGGACACTGAAGCTTTCTTT. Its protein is CASLPPGADTEAFF.

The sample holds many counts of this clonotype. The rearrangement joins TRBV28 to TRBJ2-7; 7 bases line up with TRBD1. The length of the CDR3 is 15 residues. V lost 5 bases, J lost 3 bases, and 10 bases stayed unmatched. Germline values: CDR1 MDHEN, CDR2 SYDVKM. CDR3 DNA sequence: TGTGCCAGCAGTCTCCCGACAGGGCGGCGCTACGAGCAGTACTTC. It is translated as CASSLPTGRRYEQYF.

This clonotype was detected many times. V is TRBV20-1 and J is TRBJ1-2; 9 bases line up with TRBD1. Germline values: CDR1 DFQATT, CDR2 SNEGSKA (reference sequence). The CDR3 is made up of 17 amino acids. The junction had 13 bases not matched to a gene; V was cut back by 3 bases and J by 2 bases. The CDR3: CSASGASTGGENYGYTF. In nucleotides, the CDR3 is TGCAGTGCTAGTGGGGCCTCTACAGGGGGCGAGAACTATGGCTACACCTTC.

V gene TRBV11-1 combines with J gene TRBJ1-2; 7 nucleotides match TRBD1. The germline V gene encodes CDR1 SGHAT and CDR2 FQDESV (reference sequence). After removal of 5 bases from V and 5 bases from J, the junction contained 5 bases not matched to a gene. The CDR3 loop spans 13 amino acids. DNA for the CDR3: TGTGCCAGCAGCGGTGACAGGGAGTATGGCTACACCTTC. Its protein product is CASSGDREYGYTF.

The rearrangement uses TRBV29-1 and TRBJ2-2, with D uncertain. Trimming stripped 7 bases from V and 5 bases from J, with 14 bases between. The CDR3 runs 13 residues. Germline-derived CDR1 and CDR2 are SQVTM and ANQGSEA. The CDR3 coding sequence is TGCAGCGCTGGGTCGGTGGGTACCGGGGAGCTGTTTTTT. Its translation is CSAGSVGTGELFF.

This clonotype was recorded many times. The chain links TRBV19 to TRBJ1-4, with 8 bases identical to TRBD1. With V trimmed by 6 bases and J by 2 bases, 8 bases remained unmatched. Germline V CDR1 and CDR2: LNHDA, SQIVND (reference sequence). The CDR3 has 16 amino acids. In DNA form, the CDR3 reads TGTGCCAGTAGCCCAGGACAGGGCCCGACTAATGAAAAACTGTTTTTT. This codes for CASSPGQGPTNEKLFF.

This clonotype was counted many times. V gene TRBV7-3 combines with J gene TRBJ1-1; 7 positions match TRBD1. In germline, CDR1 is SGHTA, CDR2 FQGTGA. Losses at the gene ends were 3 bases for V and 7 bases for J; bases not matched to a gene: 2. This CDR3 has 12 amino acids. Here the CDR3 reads CASSFSGGEAFF. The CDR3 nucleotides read TGTGCCAGCAGCTTTTCAGGGGGTGAAGCTTTCTTT.

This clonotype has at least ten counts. CDR3 sequence reads: CASSLVGGGDGQFF. CDR3 nucleotide sequence: TGTGCCAGCAGCTTAGTGGGAGGGGGGGATGGGCAGTTCTTC. V is TRBV7-2 and J is TRBJ2-1; maybe TRBD2 (7 bases). Germline V gives CDR1 SGHTA, CDR2 FQGNSA. CDR3 length: 14 residues. The germline V and J ends were trimmed by 1 base and 12 bases, with 16 bases remaining between them.

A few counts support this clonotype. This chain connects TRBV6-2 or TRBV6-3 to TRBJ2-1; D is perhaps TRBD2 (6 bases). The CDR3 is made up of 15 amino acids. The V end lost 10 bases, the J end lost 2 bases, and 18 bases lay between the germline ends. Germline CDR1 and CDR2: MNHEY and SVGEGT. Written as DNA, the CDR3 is TGTGCCACCCTGACCGGGGGAATCACCTACAATGAGCAGTTCTTC. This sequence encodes CATLTGGITYNEQFF.

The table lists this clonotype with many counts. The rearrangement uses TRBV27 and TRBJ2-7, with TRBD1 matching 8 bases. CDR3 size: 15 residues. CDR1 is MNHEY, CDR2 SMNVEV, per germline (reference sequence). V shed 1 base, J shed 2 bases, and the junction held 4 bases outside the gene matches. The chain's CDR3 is CASSLFGTGPYEQYF. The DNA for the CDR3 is TGTGCCAGCAGTTTATTTGGGACAGGCCCCTACGAGCAGTACTTC.

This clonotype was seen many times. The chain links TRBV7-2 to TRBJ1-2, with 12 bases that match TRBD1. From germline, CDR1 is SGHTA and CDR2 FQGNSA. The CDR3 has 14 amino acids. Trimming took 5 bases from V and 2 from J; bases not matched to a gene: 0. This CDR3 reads CASSGTGGNYGYTF. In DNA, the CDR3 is TGTGCCAGCAGCGGGACAGGGGGCAACTATGGCTACACCTTC.

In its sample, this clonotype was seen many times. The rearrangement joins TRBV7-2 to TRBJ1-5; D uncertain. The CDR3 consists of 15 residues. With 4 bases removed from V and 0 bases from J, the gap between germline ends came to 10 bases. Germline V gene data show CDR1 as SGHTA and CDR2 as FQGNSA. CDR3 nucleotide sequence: TGTGCCAGCAGCTCATATAGTTATAGCAATCAGCCCCAGCATTTT. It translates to CASSSYSYSNQPQHF.

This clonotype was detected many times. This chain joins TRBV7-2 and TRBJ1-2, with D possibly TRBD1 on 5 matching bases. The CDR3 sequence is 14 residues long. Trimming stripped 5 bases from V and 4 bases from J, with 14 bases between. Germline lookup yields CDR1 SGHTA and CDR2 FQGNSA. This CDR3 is CASSPAGTAYGYTF. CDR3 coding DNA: TGTGCCAGCAGCCCGGCCGGGACCGCCTATGGCTACACCTTC.

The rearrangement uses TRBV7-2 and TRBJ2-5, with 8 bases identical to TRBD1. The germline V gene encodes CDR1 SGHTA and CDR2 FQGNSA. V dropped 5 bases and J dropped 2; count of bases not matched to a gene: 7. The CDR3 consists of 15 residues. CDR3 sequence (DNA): TGTGCCAGCAGCCAACCCCGGGACAGGCAAGAGACCCAGTACTTC. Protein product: CASSQPRDRQETQYF.

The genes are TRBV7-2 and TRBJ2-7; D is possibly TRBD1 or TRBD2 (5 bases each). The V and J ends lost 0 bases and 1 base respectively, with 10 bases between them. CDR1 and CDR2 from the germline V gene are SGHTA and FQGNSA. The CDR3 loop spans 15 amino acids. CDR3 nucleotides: TGTGCCAGCAGCTTAGCGGGACCGCTATCCTACGAGCAGTACTTC. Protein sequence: CASSLAGPLSYEQYF.

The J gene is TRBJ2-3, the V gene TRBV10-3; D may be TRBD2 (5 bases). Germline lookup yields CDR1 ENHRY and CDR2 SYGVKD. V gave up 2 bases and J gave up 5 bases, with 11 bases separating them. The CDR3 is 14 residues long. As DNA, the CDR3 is TGTGCCATCAGTGAGAGGGAGTTGGGAGATACGCAGTATTTT. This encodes CAISERELGDTQYF.

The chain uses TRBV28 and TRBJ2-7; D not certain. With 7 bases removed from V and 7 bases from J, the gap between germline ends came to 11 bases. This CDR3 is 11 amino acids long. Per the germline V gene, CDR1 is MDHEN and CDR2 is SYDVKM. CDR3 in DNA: TGTGCCAGCACCACGAACCTAGAGCAGTACTTC. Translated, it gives CASTTNLEQYF.

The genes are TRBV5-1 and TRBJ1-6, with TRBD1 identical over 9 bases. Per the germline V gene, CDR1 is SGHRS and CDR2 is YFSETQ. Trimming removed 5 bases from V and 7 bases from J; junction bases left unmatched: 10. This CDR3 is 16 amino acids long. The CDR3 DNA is TGCGCCAGCAGAAAAACGCCGGGACAGGGAAATTCACCCCTCCACTTT. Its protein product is CASRKTPGQGNSPLHF.

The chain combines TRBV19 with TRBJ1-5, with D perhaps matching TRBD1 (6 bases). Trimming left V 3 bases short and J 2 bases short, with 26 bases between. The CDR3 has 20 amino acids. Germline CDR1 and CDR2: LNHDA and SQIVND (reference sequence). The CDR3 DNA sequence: TGTGCCAGTAGTATTATCTGGGCGGCAGGGGCCCGCCAAGGCAATCAGCCCCAGCATTTT. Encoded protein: CASSIIWAAGARQGNQPQHF.

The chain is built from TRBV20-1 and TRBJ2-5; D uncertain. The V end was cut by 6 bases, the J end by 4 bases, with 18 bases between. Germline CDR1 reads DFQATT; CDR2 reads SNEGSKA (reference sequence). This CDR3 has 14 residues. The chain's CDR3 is CSASAILERETQYF. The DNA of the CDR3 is TGCAGTGCGTCCGCAATTCTGGAGAGAGAGACCCAGTACTTC.

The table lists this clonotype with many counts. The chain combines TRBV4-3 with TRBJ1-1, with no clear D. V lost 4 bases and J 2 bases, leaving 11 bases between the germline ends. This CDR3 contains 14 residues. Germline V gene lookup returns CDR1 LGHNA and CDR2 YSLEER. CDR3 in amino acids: CASSLLVFNTEAFF. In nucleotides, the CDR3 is TGCGCCAGCAGCCTCCTCGTGTTCAACACTGAAGCTTTCTTT.

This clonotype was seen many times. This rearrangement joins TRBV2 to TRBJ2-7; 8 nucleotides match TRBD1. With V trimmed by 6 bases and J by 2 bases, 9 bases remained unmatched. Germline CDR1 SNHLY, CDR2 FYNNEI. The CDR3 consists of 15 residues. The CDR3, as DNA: TGTGCCAGCAGGTCGACAGGGGATAATGCCTACGAGCAGTACTTC. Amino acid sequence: CASRSTGDNAYEQYF.

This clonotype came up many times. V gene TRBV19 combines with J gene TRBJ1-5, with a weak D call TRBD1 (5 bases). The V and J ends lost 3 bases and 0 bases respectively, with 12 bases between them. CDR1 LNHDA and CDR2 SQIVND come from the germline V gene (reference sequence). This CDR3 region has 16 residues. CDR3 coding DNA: TGTGCCAGTAGTATGGTCGGCGGACATAGCAATCAGCCCCAGCATTTT. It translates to CASSMVGGHSNQPQHF.